These 19 T cell receptor beta chains were all obtained from the same sample, sequenced in a study of T cell responses to AZD1222 COVID-19 vaccine. TCRdb's copy holds only in-frame clones and misses some; the assay was immunoSEQ multiplex PCR. This sample has under 40,000 clones, with around 78% found just once. The material was peripheral blood, obtained 28 days after the second AZD1222 dose. These receptors came from an adult who received the AZD1222 COVID-19 vaccine.

The chain links TRBV4-1 to TRBJ1-3, with TRBD1 identical over 11 bases. V lost 2 bases, J lost 0 bases, and 6 bases stayed unmatched. The CDR3 sequence is 18 residues long. Per germline, CDR1 MGHRA and CDR2 YSYEKL. The CDR3 DNA sequence: TGCGCCAGCAGCCAACTAAGGACAGGGGGCCGCTCTGGAAACACCATATATTTT. This codes for CASSQLRTGGRSGNTIYF.

V and J are TRBV24-1 and TRBJ2-2, with 8 nucleotides matching TRBD1. The CDR3 length is 15 residues. J lost 4 bases, V lost 4 bases, and 4 bases had no gene match. Germline CDR1 and CDR2: KGHDR and SFDVKD. The CDR3 bases are TGTGCCACCAGTGACCGGACAGGGCCCACCGGGGAGCTGTTTTTT. The encoded protein is CATSDRTGPTGELFF.

The gene calls are TRBV7-3 and TRBJ1-1; D perhaps matches TRBD1 (5 bases). There are 13 residues in the CDR3. Deletions cut 6 bases from V and 7 bases from J, with 15 bases between. The germline gives CDR1 SGHTA, CDR2 FQGTGA. CDR3 in DNA: TGTGCCAGCAGTTTGGACAAGGGTGGTGAAGCTTTCTTT. Amino acid sequence: CASSLDKGGEAFF.

This clone was seen once. V gene TRBV4-1 combines with J gene TRBJ2-1, with TRBD2 matching 14 bases. V shed 1 base, J shed 2 bases, and the junction held 10 bases outside the gene matches. The germline CDR1 and CDR2 sequences are MGHRA and YSYEKL. The CDR3 is made up of 20 amino acids. The CDR3 coding sequence is TGCGCCAGCAGCCAAGGAAGACTAGCGGGAGGGCCAATGGCCTACAATGAGCAGTTCTTC. Its protein is CASSQGRLAGGPMAYNEQFF.

The V and J genes are TRBV10-2 and TRBJ2-3; D is possibly TRBD1 (6 bases). CDR1 and CDR2 (germline): WSHSY, SAAADI. This CDR3 is built from 13 residues. The V and J ends lost 8 bases and 4 bases respectively, with 13 bases between them. CDR3 amino acids: CASSREGADTQYF. The CDR3 DNA reads TGCGCCAGCTCGCGAGAGGGGGCAGATACGCAGTATTTT.

The J gene is TRBJ2-2, the V gene TRBV11-2; 15 bases are a match to TRBD2. J lost 5 bases, V lost 4 bases, and 5 bases had no gene match. CDR3 length: 17 residues. Germline loops: CDR1 SGHAT, CDR2 FQNNGV. CDR3 coding DNA: TGTGCCAGCAGCTCGGGACTAGCGGGGGGCGGAACCGGGGAGCTGTTTTTT. Translation: CASSSGLAGGGTGELFF.

This clone was seen a handful of times. This chain connects TRBV19 to TRBJ1-3; 12 bases are a match to TRBD1. J was trimmed by 2 bases and V by 5 bases; bases with no gene match: 7. The CDR3 is 17 residues long. Germline CDR1 and CDR2: LNHDA and SQIVND (reference sequence). This chain's CDR3 is CASSAGTGGFAGNTIYF. Written as DNA, the CDR3 is TGTGCCAGTAGTGCGGGGACAGGGGGCTTCGCTGGAAACACCATATATTTT.

This clone was found a few times. The chain links TRBV4-1 to TRBJ1-3; D is perhaps TRBD1 (5 bases). V was cut by 1 base and J by 4 bases, with 17 bases left in between. The CDR3 consists of 17 residues. Looked up from germline, CDR1 is MGHRA and CDR2 is YSYEKL. CDR3 residues: CASSQGWGGSPGNTIYF. The CDR3 region has the DNA TGCGCCAGCAGCCAAGGGTGGGGCGGCTCGCCCGGAAACACCATATATTTT.

The CDR3 DNA is TGTGCCAGCAGCCGCAGGGGAGGAGGTGAAGCTTTCTTT. Protein product: CASSRRGGGEAFF. This rearrangement joins TRBV3-1 (or the pseudogene TRBV3-2) to TRBJ1-1; D may be TRBD1 (6 bases). Germline CDR1 reads LGHDT; CDR2 reads YNNKEL (reference sequence). CDR3 size: 13 residues. Trimming took off 4 bases at V and 7 bases at J, with 13 bases between the two ends.

V and J are TRBV18 and TRBJ1-4; 7 bases match TRBD1. The CDR3 sequence is 14 residues long. Germline V CDR1 and CDR2: KGHSH, LQKENI. The junction had 4 bases not matched to a gene; V was cut back by 4 bases and J by 5 bases. The CDR3 spells CASSRGQLNEKLFF. The CDR3 DNA follows: TGTGCCAGCTCACGGGGACAGTTAAATGAAAAACTGTTTTTT.

This sequence joins TRBV30 and TRBJ1-4; D gene unclear. Per germline, CDR1 GTSNPN and CDR2 SVGIG (reference sequence). The V gene lost 3 bases and the J gene lost 0 bases, with 11 bases spanning the gap. The CDR3 extends over 15 amino acids. The CDR3 DNA follows: TGTGCCTGGAGCGGTATGGACGCAACTAATGAAAAACTGTTTTTT. It is translated as CAWSGMDATNEKLFF.

This clone was seen once. V gene TRBV28 combines with J gene TRBJ1-4; D might be TRBD1 (5 bases). The germline V gene has CDR1 MDHEN and CDR2 SYDVKM. V shed 1 base and J shed 2 bases, with 11 bases lying between them. The CDR3 consists of 16 residues. CDR3: CASSLFSPGTNEKLFF. In nucleotides, the CDR3 is TGTGCCAGCAGTTTATTTTCTCCAGGGACTAATGAAAAACTGTTTTTT.

This clone has only a few counts. The chain links TRBV5-1 to TRBJ2-7; 7 nucleotides line up with TRBD1. This CDR3 has 15 residues. V lost 5 bases, J lost 7 bases, and 15 bases stayed unmatched. The germline V gene encodes CDR1 SGHRS and CDR2 YFSETQ. For the CDR3, the DNA is TGCGCCAGCAGACCCGGGACAGTGGGGCCGGGGGAGCAGTACTTC. Its protein is CASRPGTVGPGEQYF.

This clone showed up just once. The genes are TRBV24-1 and TRBJ1-2; 9 bases agree with TRBD1. The CDR3 is 15 residues long. J gave up 4 bases and V 5 bases, and 7 bases lay outside the gene matches. Germline lookup yields CDR1 KGHDR and CDR2 SFDVKD. DNA for the CDR3: TGTGCCACCAGTGCTCCGGGACAGGGCGCCTATGGCTACACCTTC. It translates to CATSAPGQGAYGYTF.

The chain employs TRBV6-1 and TRBJ2-1, with unresolved D. V gave up 2 bases and J gave up 8 bases, with 10 bases separating them. The CDR3 length is 13 residues. CDR1 is MNHNS and CDR2 is SASEGT in the germline V gene. The CDR3 sequence is CASSEITWDEQFF. CDR3 DNA: TGTGCCAGCAGTGAAATCACATGGGATGAGCAGTTCTTC.

The chain combines TRBV6-5 with TRBJ1-5, with 10 bases that match TRBD1. The ends lost 5 bases at V and 1 base at J; junction bases unmatched: 2. CDR3 length: 15 residues. The germline V gene encodes CDR1 MNHEY and CDR2 SVGAGI. CDR3 DNA sequence: TGTGCCAGCAGTCCGGGACAGGGGAGCAATCAGCCCCAGCATTTT. Its protein product is CASSPGQGSNQPQHF.

The chain joins TRBV6-5 to TRBJ2-1; 7 nucleotides agree with TRBD1. The CDR3 contains 15 residues. CDR1 is MNHEY, CDR2 SVGAGI, per germline. Germline trimming cut 7 bases from V and 0 bases from J; bases unmatched to any gene: 6. In nucleotides, the CDR3 is TGTGCCAGCATTAAGGGGGCGAGCTCCTACAATGAGCAGTTCTTC. Protein product: CASIKGASSYNEQFF.

This chain links TRBV3-1 (or the pseudogene TRBV3-2) with TRBJ2-1; no definite D call. Germline-derived CDR1 and CDR2 are LGHDT and YNNKEL (reference sequence). The germline V and J ends were trimmed by 5 bases and 3 bases, with 26 bases remaining between them. The CDR3 runs 19 residues. CDR3 sequence: CASSSQHQLRRRNYNEQFF. The CDR3 region has the DNA TGTGCCAGCAGCTCCCAACATCAATTAAGGCGGAGAAACTACAATGAGCAGTTCTTC.

V usage is TRBV3-1 (or the pseudogene TRBV3-2) and J usage is TRBJ1-1; no definite D call. There are 16 residues in the CDR3. Per the germline V gene, CDR1 is LGHDT and CDR2 is YNNKEL (reference sequence). The V end lost 0 bases, the J end lost 4 bases, and 15 bases lay between the germline ends. The CDR3 region is CASSQEAGRVPTEAFF. The DNA for the CDR3 is TGTGCCAGCAGCCAAGAGGCTGGTCGGGTCCCCACTGAAGCTTTCTTT.